This T cell receptor (beta chain) was documented in a study of T cell responses to AZD1222 COVID-19 vaccine. General study findings and limits: Clonal diversity may have been underestimated in mostly white British donors.

A remark on this clone: Its target is not known.

Generated by immunoSEQ multiplex PCR, the TCRdb table keeps only in-frame clones and is missing some. The sample shows about 48,000 clones, 75% to 90% of them seen only once. The CDR3 is 13 residues long. V lost 5 bases to trimming and J lost 3 bases; unmatched junction nucleotides: 4. Germline CDR1 and CDR2: SGHRS and YFSETQ. The sequences come from peripheral blood, collected 28 days after the second AZD1222 dose. This receptor was identified in an adult who received the AZD1222 COVID-19 vaccine. The chain recombines TRBV5-1 with TRBJ2-5, with 7 bases that match TRBD1. The CDR3 DNA sequence: TGCGCCAGCAGGACAGGGCGGGAAGAGACCCAGTACTTC. It specifies CASRTGREETQYF.